A selection of T cell receptor beta chains follows, all from one sample in a study of regulatory and conventional T cells in RAG deficiency. The protocol was immunoSEQ multiplex PCR, while the TCRdb copy is restricted to in-frame clones and leaves out a portion. The table records roughly 29,000 clones, nearly 95% of them present only once. This sample was shared with a second study, whose subject was regulatory T cells.

The material sequenced was CD25- CD4+ T cells sorted from blood. The source of these receptors is a human donor in good health. CDR3s include the opening cysteine and the closing phenylalanine or tryptophan. A D gene is named only where the DNA matches it firmly. A clone size is listed for some rows: how often the clone was seen (once, few, many), or a class if it is expanded.

V gene	D gene	J gene	clone size	CDR3 protein	CDR3 DNA
TRBV7-2	-	TRBJ2-7	-	CASSLQSYEQYF	TGTGCCAGCAGCTTACAGTCCTACGAGCAGTACTTC
TRBV7-9	TRBD1	TRBJ1-3	-	CASSSPQQGLPGNTIYF	TGTGCCAGCAGCTCCCCCCAACAGGGGCTTCCTGGAAACACCATATATTTT
TRBV2	-	TRBJ2-5	-	CASSGRGFIETQYF	TGTGCCAGCAGTGGACGAGGTTTTATAGAGACCCAGTACTTC
TRBV5-6	TRBD1	TRBJ2-3	-	CASSRTGQDTQYF	TGTGCCAGCAGCCGGACAGGGCAAGATACGCAGTATTTT
TRBV5-1	TRBD1	TRBJ2-2	-	CASSLRRQGVRTGELFF	TGCGCCAGCAGCTTGCGTCGGCAGGGGGTCCGAACCGGGGAGCTGTTTTTT
TRBV2	-	TRBJ1-1	once	CASSPGWEGTEAFF	TGTGCCAGCAGCCCCGGCTGGGAGGGGACTGAAGCTTTCTTT
TRBV6-7	-	TRBJ2-7	-	CASSYSLDDGYEQYF	TGTGCCAGCAGTTACTCGCTTGATGACGGGTACGAGCAGTACTTC
TRBV5-1	-	TRBJ2-7	-	CASSNGWSYEQYF	TGCGCCAGCAGCAACGGTTGGTCCTACGAGCAGTACTTC
TRBV18	TRBD1	TRBJ1-4	-	CASSPPNPGGYEKLFF	TGTGCCAGCTCACCACCTAATCCAGGGGGCTATGAAAAACTGTTTTTT
TRBV5-6	TRBD1	TRBJ1-4	once	CASSLAGTGNEKLFF	TGTGCCAGCAGCTTGGCAGGGACAGGGAATGAAAAACTGTTTTTT
TRBV5-1	TRBD1	TRBJ2-7	-	CASGPDRVLPYEQYF	TGCGCCAGCGGGCCCGACAGGGTGCTACCCTACGAGCAGTACTTC
TRBV5-8	TRBD1	TRBJ2-3	-	CARPHDRAADTQYF	TGTGCCAGGCCCCATGACAGGGCAGCAGATACGCAGTATTTT
TRBV27	-	TRBJ2-3	-	CASSRARWNTDTQYF	TGTGCCAGCAGCCGCGCGAGGTGGAACACAGATACGCAGTATTTT
TRBV2	-	TRBJ1-6	-	CASGRVNGNSPLHF	TGTGCCAGCGGGAGGGTCAATGGAAATTCACCCCTCCACTTT
TRBV7-6	TRBD2	TRBJ2-3	once	CASSVTSGGPNTQYF	TGTGCCAGCAGCGTTACTAGCGGGGGGCCGAATACGCAGTATTTT
TRBV4-1	-	TRBJ1-1	-	CASSQDGAGKNTEAFF	TGCGCCAGCAGCCAAGACGGGGCGGGGAAGAACACTGAAGCTTTCTTT
TRBV5-1	-	TRBJ1-3	-	CASSASPGTGNTIYF	TGCGCCAGCAGCGCGAGCCCAGGGACAGGAAACACCATATATTTT
TRBV2	TRBD1	TRBJ1-5	-	CASSDRGVSNQPQHF	TGTGCCAGCAGTGACAGGGGGGTGAGCAATCAGCCCCAGCATTTT
TRBV7-6	-	TRBJ2-7	-	CASSLWDTGSYEQYF	TGTGCCAGCAGCTTATGGGATACAGGGTCCTACGAGCAGTACTTC
TRBV30	TRBD1	TRBJ2-7	-	CAWSVRRQGTHEQYF	TGTGCCTGGAGTGTAAGGAGACAGGGGACCCACGAGCAGTACTTC
TRBV7-2	-	TRBJ1-2	-	CASALTGIGYGYTF	TGTGCCAGCGCACTGACCGGGATCGGCTATGGCTACACCTTC
TRBV5-1	-	TRBJ1-2	-	CASSGGLLANYGYTF	TGCGCCAGCAGCGGAGGACTGTTAGCTAACTATGGCTACACCTTC
TRBV7-2	-	TRBJ1-3	-	CASSLAGAWAGNTIYF	TGTGCCAGCAGCTTAGCGGGAGCCTGGGCTGGAAACACCATATATTTT
TRBV28	TRBD1	TRBJ1-6	-	CASSLPTGERSPLHF	TGTGCCAGCAGCCTACCAACAGGGGAAAGGTCACCCCTCCACTTT
TRBV2	TRBD2	TRBJ2-3	-	CASSPAGGPPDTQYF	TGTGCCAGCAGTCCGGCGGGGGGGCCCCCGGATACGCAGTATTTT
TRBV5-4	TRBD2	TRBJ2-5	-	CASSHRATGGETQYF	TGTGCCAGCAGCCACCGGGCCACGGGAGGGGAGACCCAGTACTTC
TRBV5-6	-	TRBJ1-2	once	CASSSGRIDYGYTF	TGTGCCAGCAGCAGCGGACGGATTGACTATGGCTACACCTTC
TRBV28	TRBD1	TRBJ1-2	-	CASSLDRERANYGYTF	TGTGCCAGCAGTTTGGACAGGGAGAGAGCTAACTATGGCTACACCTTC
TRBV5-1	TRBD2	TRBJ2-1	-	CASMSAGVSSYNEQFF	TGCGCCAGCATGTCAGCGGGGGTAAGCTCCTACAATGAGCAGTTCTTC
TRBV7-9	TRBD1	TRBJ1-6	-	CASSSPTGVENSPLHF	TGTGCCAGCAGCTCCCCGACAGGGGTTGAAAATTCACCCCTCCACTTT
TRBV6-6	-	TRBJ1-3	-	CASSLLSGNTIYF	TGTGCCAGCAGCCTCCTCTCTGGAAACACCATATATTTT
TRBV29-1	TRBD1	TRBJ1-2	-	CSVQTQGADGYTF	TGCAGCGTTCAAACCCAGGGGGCGGACGGCTACACCTTC
TRBV4-1	-	TRBJ1-6	-	CASSPLPGLRGANNSPLHF	TGCGCCAGCAGCCCATTACCGGGACTCCGGGGGGCAAATAATTCCCCCCTCCACTTT
TRBV5-6	TRBD1	TRBJ2-7	-	CASSRMGQDYEQYF	TGTGCCAGCAGCCGGATGGGACAGGACTACGAGCAGTACTTC
TRBV6-5	TRBD1	TRBJ1-1	once	CAGSYFGQGGTEAFF	TGTGCCGGCAGTTACTTCGGACAGGGTGGCACTGAAGCTTTCTTT
TRBV9	-	TRBJ1-2	-	CASSPRWAPRDF	TGTGCCAGCAGCCCCCGGTGGGCTCCGAGAGACTTC
TRBV7-2	-	TRBJ2-6	-	CASGTILSGANVLTF	TGTGCCAGCGGAACTATACTCTCTGGGGCCAACGTCCTGACTTTC
TRBV11-3	TRBD2	TRBJ2-1	-	CASSRGLAGNNEQFF	TGTGCCAGCAGCCGGGGACTAGCGGGGAACAATGAGCAGTTCTTC
TRBV14	TRBD2	TRBJ2-3	-	CASSQVGGGLVDTQYF	TGTGCCAGCAGCCAAGTTGGCGGGGGGCTGGTGGATACGCAGTATTTT
TRBV29-1	TRBD1	TRBJ1-1	-	CSVGDRRNTEAFF	TGCAGCGTGGGGGACAGGAGGAACACTGAAGCTTTCTTT
TRBV28	-	TRBJ2-3	-	CASRKTIRSDTQYF	TGTGCCAGCAGGAAGACAATCCGCTCAGATACGCAGTATTTT
TRBV10-1	-	TRBJ2-3	-	CASSESKGVRSTDTQYF	TGCGCCAGCAGTGAGTCGAAAGGGGTGAGGAGCACAGATACGCAGTATTTT
TRBV19	TRBD1	TRBJ2-7	-	CASSRDRGQEQYF	TGTGCCAGTAGTCGGGACAGGGGGCAAGAGCAGTACTTC
TRBV4-2	TRBD2	TRBJ2-5	once	CASSRGLAGGTFETQYF	TGTGCCAGCAGCCGGGGACTAGCGGGGGGGACATTTGAGACCCAGTACTTC
TRBV6-4	TRBD1	TRBJ1-6	-	CASSLTGENSPLHF	TGTGCCAGCAGCCTAACAGGGGAGAATTCACCCCTCCACTTT
TRBV7-9	-	TRBJ1-6	-	CASSFERANSPLHF	TGTGCCAGCAGCTTTGAGAGGGCTAATTCACCCCTCCACTTT
TRBV18	-	TRBJ1-2	-	CASSPRGGREYGYTF	TGTGCCAGCTCACCAAGGGGCGGACGGGAGTATGGCTACACCTTC